This TCR beta chain was profiled in a study of blood T cells in healthy people across ages. This clonotype was detected only once. The use of a sample-barcoded 5' primer and a J-beta primer mix characterized a second PCR of roughly 6 to 12 cycles. In TCRdb, the 5' RACE reads were re-called with MiXCR into one record per CDR3 protein. The sample contains roughly 1.5 million distinct CDR3 sequences, approximately 42% of which appear only once. This TCR derives from a young woman in good health. Sequenced material: blood.

In nucleotides, the CDR3 is TGTGCCAGCAGCCGATCGGGACTAGCGGCCTCCTACAATGAGCAGTACTTC. It translates to CASSRSGLAASYNEQYF. V and J are TRBV14 and TRBJ2-5, with 11 nucleotides matching TRBD2. The CDR3 extends over 17 amino acids. Germline-derived CDR1 and CDR2 are SGHDN and FVKESK. The V gene end was trimmed by 4 bases and the J gene end by 11 bases; junction bases not matched to a gene: 18.